The next 32 T cell receptor beta chains were all read from a single sample in a study of cytomegalovirus exposure and HLA in healthy donors. The PCR contained 60 Vbeta and 13 Jbeta primers. Assay used: immunoSEQ multiplex PCR; TCRdb lists only in-frame clones, some missing. Of 110,000 or so clones listed, approximately 80% are singletons. The sample consisted of PBMCs. The receptors derive from a man aged 50 or older in good health and CMV-seropositive.

The chain links TRBV28 to TRBJ1-2, with 8 bases identical to TRBD1. The CDR3 is 14 residues long. V trimming: 2 bases; J trimming: 2 bases; junction bases outside the gene matches: 1. Per the germline V gene, CDR1 is MDHEN and CDR2 is SYDVKM. The CDR3 spells CASSLGQGNYGYTF. CDR3 in DNA: TGTGCCAGCAGTTTAGGACAGGGAAACTATGGCTACACCTTC.

The chain is built from TRBV10-3 and TRBJ2-3; TRBD1 matches at 10 bases. The V gene end was trimmed by 9 bases and the J gene end by 4 bases; junction bases not matched to a gene: 7. The length of the CDR3 is 14 residues. Germline V lookup: CDR1 ENHRY, CDR2 SYGVKD. The CDR3 loop is CAIGTGDAPDTQYF. CDR3 DNA: TGTGCCATAGGGACAGGGGATGCTCCAGATACGCAGTATTTT.

This chain links TRBV9 with TRBJ2-1; D unresolved. The CDR3 spans 15 residues. V dropped 0 bases and J dropped 1 base, with 8 bases sitting between them. Per the germline V gene, CDR1 is SGDLS and CDR2 is YYNGEE. The DNA for the CDR3 is TGTGCCAGCAGCGTAGGGGCCTCTTCCTACAATGAGCAGTTCTTC. Translated: CASSVGASSYNEQFF.

The chain recombines TRBV6-1 with TRBJ2-7; 11 bases align to TRBD2. The trim removed 4 bases at V and 4 bases at J, leaving 6 bases unmatched. This CDR3 has 15 residues. CDR1 and CDR2 (germline): MNHNS, SASEGT. The CDR3 DNA reads TGTGCCAGCAGTGGATTAGCGGGAGGGCGGTACGAGCAGTACTTC. Translating gives CASSGLAGGRYEQYF.

The CDR3 sequence is CASSGGWNSPLHF. The CDR3, as DNA: TGCGCCAGCAGCGGGGGGTGGAATTCACCCCTCCACTTT. V gene TRBV5-1 combines with J gene TRBJ1-6, with a possible D match to TRBD1 (5 bases). CDR1 is SGHRS and CDR2 is YFSETQ in the germline V gene. The V end was cut by 4 bases, the J end by 7 bases, with 9 bases between. The CDR3 extends over 13 amino acids.

V and J are TRBV30 and TRBJ1-2; D remains unclear. Germline assignment: CDR1 GTSNPN and CDR2 SVGIG (reference sequence). The germline V and J ends were trimmed by 2 bases and 4 bases, with 14 bases remaining between them. The CDR3 is made up of 14 amino acids. CDR3 region: CAWSSGGSSYGYTF. The CDR3 DNA sequence: TGTGCCTGGAGTTCAGGAGGGTCAAGCTATGGCTACACCTTC.

CDR3 nucleotide sequence: TGTGCCAGCAGCCCCATCGGGTCTCAGCGGGAGCAGTACTTC. It specifies CASSPIGSQREQYF. The genes are TRBV6-5 and TRBJ2-7, with TRBD2 as a possible D gene (5 bases). Germline loops: CDR1 MNHEY, CDR2 SVGAGI. This CDR3 comprises 14 residues. Trimming shortened V by 6 bases and J by 7 bases, and 19 bases separated the two germline ends.

The chain combines TRBV7-8 with TRBJ2-2, with D hard to call. The closer fit of TRBJ1-3 to the DNA end suggests the J call may be wrong. Germline assignment: CDR1 SGHVS and CDR2 FQNEAQ. There are 15 residues in the CDR3. CDR3 nucleotides: TGTGCCAGCAGCCCGGCTCGGCGGTTCGGAAACACCATATATTTT. Protein product: CASSPARRFGNTIYF.

This clone was detected only a few times. The chain combines TRBV11-2 with TRBJ2-1; a possible D gene is TRBD2 (5 bases). The CDR3 covers 16 residues. Looked up from germline, CDR1 is SGHAT and CDR2 is FQNNGV. The V and J ends lost 0 bases and 0 bases respectively, with 9 bases between them. DNA for the CDR3: TGTGCCAGCAGCTTAGATCCCGGGGTCTCCTACAATGAGCAGTTCTTC. Residues: CASSLDPGVSYNEQFF.

This rearrangement joins TRBV29-1 to TRBJ2-3; TRBD2 might be the D (6 bases). This CDR3 has 14 amino acids. Germline V gene lookup returns CDR1 SQVTM and CDR2 ANQGSEA. V was pared by 6 bases and J by 4 bases, with 17 bases between. CDR3 residues: CSVAPQGGPDTQYF. The CDR3 DNA sequence: TGCAGCGTGGCCCCGCAAGGAGGGCCAGATACGCAGTATTTT.

This clone is medium-sized (0.01 to 0.1%) by share. Written as DNA, the CDR3 is TGTGCCAGCAGCCGTGGGACTAGCGACTACAATGAGCAGTTCTTC. Amino acid sequence: CASSRGTSDYNEQFF. The chain couples TRBV4-2 to TRBJ2-1; 10 nucleotides line up with TRBD2. Germline V lookup: CDR1 LGHNA, CDR2 YNFKEQ. CDR3 size: 15 residues. The V segment lost 4 bases and the J segment 3 bases; nucleotides outside the gene matches: 3.

This rearrangement joins TRBV19 to TRBJ2-1, with TRBD2 matching 14 bases. This CDR3 contains 16 residues. V gave up 9 bases and J gave up 2 bases; unmatched junction bases: 6. The V gene's germline CDR1 is LNHDA and CDR2 SQIVND (reference sequence). As DNA, the CDR3 is TGTGCCAGCGGGACTAGCGGGAGAAGTCCCTACAATGAGCAGTTCTTC. This gives the protein CASGTSGRSPYNEQFF.

The rearrangement uses TRBV7-2 and TRBJ2-7; D remains unclear. The germline CDR1 and CDR2 sequences are SGHTA and FQGNSA. V was clipped by 3 bases and J by 7 bases, with 13 bases between them. This CDR3 has 13 amino acids. CDR3 amino acids: CASSFRSSREQYF. CDR3 bases: TGTGCCAGCAGCTTTCGGAGCTCGAGGGAGCAGTACTTC.

The chain combines TRBV19 with TRBJ1-5; no reliable D call. Germline CDR1 is LNHDA and CDR2 is SQIVND (reference sequence). The V gene lost 9 bases and the J gene lost 5 bases, with 14 bases spanning the gap. The CDR3 totals 13 residues. The DNA of the CDR3 is TGTGCCAGCGCCTTGGAGGCGGATCAGCCCCAGCATTTT. This translates into CASALEADQPQHF.

For the CDR3, the DNA is TGCGCCAGCAGCCAAGCGACTCGAACCCGCCAGCCCCAGCATTTT. It codes for CASSQATRTRQPQHF. This chain connects TRBV4-1 to TRBJ1-5; D unclear. V lost 1 base and J 7 bases, leaving 14 bases between the germline ends. CDR3 length: 15 amino acids. Germline values: CDR1 MGHRA, CDR2 YSYEKL.

The rearrangement joins TRBV2 to TRBJ1-6, with 8 bases lining up with TRBD1. Trimming cost V 6 bases and J 8 bases; bases outside gene matches: 9. The germline gives CDR1 SNHLY, CDR2 FYNNEI. This CDR3 comprises 15 residues. Written as DNA, the CDR3 is TGTGCCAGCAGCGCCACTGGACAGGGTCATTCACCCCTCCACTTT. This translates into CASSATGQGHSPLHF.

The rearrangement links TRBV5-1 to TRBJ2-2; D not certain. V was clipped by 3 bases and J by 3 bases, with 6 bases between them. The CDR3 is 13 amino acids. In germline, CDR1 is SGHRS, CDR2 YFSETQ. In nucleotides, the CDR3 is TGCGCCAGCAGCTATGAGTACACCGGGGAGCTGTTTTTT. Its translation is CASSYEYTGELFF.

This clone was seen once. The chain is built from TRBV5-5 and TRBJ1-4; 8 nucleotides align to TRBD1. There are 15 residues in the CDR3. The V and J ends lost 0 bases and 6 bases, in that order; junction bases with no gene match: 4. Germline V gives CDR1 SGHKS, CDR2 YYEKEE (reference sequence). The CDR3 nucleotides read TGTGCCAGCAGCTTGGCCGGACAGGGCTATGAAAAACTGTTTTTT. This translates into CASSLAGQGYEKLFF.

The V gene is TRBV30, the J gene TRBJ2-1, with 12 bases fitting TRBD1. J lost 5 bases, V lost 0 bases, and 5 bases had no gene match. Germline V gene lookup returns CDR1 GTSNPN and CDR2 SVGIG (reference sequence). The CDR3 totals 16 residues. In DNA, the CDR3 is TGTGCCTGGAGTGTATCCGGGACAGGGGGCCACAATGAGCAGTTCTTC. Encoded protein: CAWSVSGTGGHNEQFF.

This clone was seen a single time. This chain connects TRBV5-1 to TRBJ1-1; 7 bases align to TRBD1. The ends lost 5 bases at V and 3 bases at J; junction bases unmatched: 4. The CDR3 contains 13 residues. The germline V gene has CDR1 SGHRS and CDR2 YFSETQ. The CDR3 spells CASREGADTEAFF. CDR3 nucleotide sequence: TGCGCCAGCAGGGAGGGGGCCGACACTGAAGCTTTCTTT.

The chain couples TRBV13 to TRBJ2-2; D uncertain. The V end lost 1 base, the J end lost 3 bases, and 12 bases lay between the germline ends. CDR1 PRHDT and CDR2 FYEKMQ come from the germline V gene (reference sequence). The CDR3 spans 16 residues. CDR3 protein: CASSLVSRPDTGELFF. CDR3 in DNA: TGTGCCAGCAGCTTAGTGTCCAGGCCCGACACCGGGGAGCTGTTTTTT.

This clone occurred a few times. The genes are TRBV6-5 and TRBJ1-4, with 7 bases identical to TRBD1. Germline V lookup: CDR1 MNHEY, CDR2 SVGAGI. The junction had 11 bases not matched to a gene; V was cut back by 3 bases and J by 7 bases. The CDR3 extends over 16 amino acids. CDR3 nucleotides: TGTGCCAGCAGTTATAGGAGCAGGGGGTTCGGTGAAAAACTGTTTTTT. Its translation: CASSYRSRGFGEKLFF.

This clone has a handful of counts. The chain joins TRBV7-9 to TRBJ1-2; no clear D. V lost 7 bases and J 2 bases, leaving 5 bases between the germline ends. Germline loops: CDR1 SEHNR, CDR2 FQNEAQ (reference sequence). CDR3 length: 11 residues. CDR3 in amino acids: CASTPNYGYTF. CDR3 sequence (DNA): TGTGCCAGCACCCCAAACTATGGCTACACCTTC.

This clone was detected a few times. V gene TRBV7-9 combines with J gene TRBJ1-4, with a possible D match to TRBD1 (5 bases). Germline V CDR1 and CDR2: SEHNR, FQNEAQ (reference sequence). V was cut by 5 bases and J by 6 bases, with 16 bases left in between. The CDR3 loop spans 15 amino acids. The chain's CDR3 is CASSARNAGDEKLFF. CDR3 nucleotide sequence: TGTGCCAGCAGCGCGCGGAATGCGGGGGATGAAAAACTGTTTTTT.

The rearrangement uses TRBV6-6 and TRBJ2-7; D might be TRBD1 (5 bases). This CDR3 is 16 amino acids long. Germline assignment: CDR1 MNHNY and CDR2 SVGAGI (reference sequence). V lost 2 bases and J lost 2, with 16 bases in between. Written as DNA, the CDR3 is TGTGCCAGCAGTTACGATTCCCAGGGTTATCCCTACGAGCAGTACTTC. Amino acid sequence: CASSYDSQGYPYEQYF.

The J gene is TRBJ1-4, the V gene TRBV30; 7 nucleotides match TRBD1. CDR1 GTSNPN and CDR2 SVGIG come from the germline V gene (reference sequence). This CDR3 region has 13 residues. Written as DNA, the CDR3 is TGTGCGGAGCAGGAGGGGGCGGTTGGAAAACTGTTTTTT. It encodes CAEQEGAVGKLFF.

The genes are TRBV29-1 and TRBJ2-7, with TRBD2 as a possible D gene (5 bases). Germline V gives CDR1 SQVTM, CDR2 ANQGSEA. CDR3 size: 14 residues. V was cut by 4 bases and J by 2 bases, with 15 bases left in between. The CDR3 spells CSVAVGIVTYEQYF. As DNA, the CDR3 is TGCAGCGTTGCTGTCGGGATTGTTACCTACGAGCAGTACTTC.

The chain couples TRBV30 to TRBJ2-1, with TRBD1 as a possible D gene (6 bases). Trimming cost V 3 bases and J 10 bases, with 13 bases left between them. CDR3 length equals 12 residues. CDR1 is GTSNPN and CDR2 is SVGIG in the germline V gene (reference sequence). The CDR3 reads CAWRSDGTEQFF. In DNA form, the CDR3 reads TGTGCCTGGAGATCTGACGGGACAGAGCAGTTCTTC.

This clone was recorded a few times. The CDR3 here is CASSAVGDNEQFF. Here the CDR3 DNA reads TGCGCCAGCAGCGCAGTAGGGGACAATGAGCAGTTCTTC. V gene TRBV4-1 combines with J gene TRBJ2-1; possibly TRBD1 for D (5 bases). The CDR3 runs to 13 residues. V was trimmed by 5 bases and J by 5 bases, leaving 10 bases between them. Germline CDR1 reads MGHRA; CDR2 reads YSYEKL.

This chain links TRBV18 with TRBJ2-7; D gene uncertain. V dropped 3 bases and J dropped 4 bases, with 10 bases sitting between them. Germline CDR1 reads KGHSH; CDR2 reads LQKENI. The CDR3 is 13 residues long. The CDR3: CASSPWQDYEQYF. In DNA, the CDR3 is TGTGCCAGCTCACCGTGGCAGGATTACGAGCAGTACTTC.

The rearrangement links TRBV28 to TRBJ1-3; a possible D gene is TRBD1 (6 bases). The CDR3 totals 16 residues. The V and J ends lost 2 bases and 3 bases respectively, with 14 bases between them. Germline values: CDR1 MDHEN, CDR2 SYDVKM. Written as DNA, the CDR3 is TGTGCCAGCAGTTTAGGTCTGGGGGCGGATGGAAACACCATATATTTT. This encodes CASSLGLGADGNTIYF.

J is TRBJ2-2 and V is TRBV30; D is uncertain. The better agreement between TRBJ1-3 and the DNA end casts doubt on the J call. This CDR3 is built from 15 residues. Per the germline V gene, CDR1 is GTSNPN and CDR2 is SVGIG (reference sequence). The CDR3 DNA reads TGTGCCTGGAGTGTACGTGTGGGCACTGGAAACACCATATATTTT. The encoded protein is CAWSVRVGTGNTIYF.